These 9 T cell receptor beta chains came from one sample sequenced in a study of Ad26.COV2.S vaccination and SARS-CoV-2 variants. The method was immunoSEQ multiplex PCR; TCRdb's version includes in-frame clones alone and lacks a portion of them. The table lists a few hundred thousand clones, approximately 92% of them singletons. The treatment denotes: roughly 19 received Ad26.COV2.S at low or high dose, single or two shots; roughly five received placebo; per-sample allocation not given. Sampling was performed 63 days after the first vaccine or placebo injection. The sample in question was peripheral blood, obtained in a trial of Ad26.COV2.S vaccine versus placebo. Receptors were obtained from a person aged 18 to 59 who received the Ad26.COV2.S COVID-19 vaccine or a placebo.

This clone has at least ten counts. The V gene is TRBV9, the J gene TRBJ1-6, with D possibly being TRBD1 (6 bases). The V gene's germline CDR1 is SGDLS and CDR2 YYNGEE. The CDR3 totals 12 residues. The V gene lost 4 bases and the J gene lost 9 bases, with 8 bases spanning the gap. The CDR3: CASSLGGSPLHF. CDR3 sequence (DNA): TGTGCCAGCAGCCTAGGGGGTTCACCCCTCCACTTT. The full variable domain, in which reference TRBV9 and TRBJ1-6 provide the parts outside the CDR3, is DSGVTQTPKHLITATGQRVTLRCSPRSGDLSVYWYQQSLDQGLQFLIQYYNGEERAKGNILERFSAQQFPDLHSELNLSSLELGDSALYFCASSLGGSPLHFGNGTRLTVT.

CDR3 DNA sequence: TGTGCCAGCAGCCAAATCGTGTTCCCGAACACTGAAGCTTTCTTT. Its translation is CASSQIVFPNTEAFF. V usage is TRBV14 and J usage is TRBJ1-1; D not resolved. CDR3 length equals 15 residues. Germline V gives CDR1 SGHDN, CDR2 FVKESK. V was pared by 2 bases and J by 1 base, with 11 bases between.

The CDR3 protein is CASSRRVNTEAFF. CDR3 sequence (DNA): TGTGCCAGTAGTAGGCGGGTGAACACTGAAGCTTTCTTT. The chain uses TRBV19 and TRBJ1-1; D not resolved. Germline assignment: CDR1 LNHDA and CDR2 SQIVND (reference sequence). The CDR3 spans 13 residues. Trimming cost V 4 bases and J 0 bases, with 6 bases left between them.

This clone was recorded a few times. The chain joins TRBV27 to TRBJ2-2; 13 bases are a match to TRBD2. Germline V gene lookup returns CDR1 MNHEY and CDR2 SMNVEV (reference sequence). V lost 5 bases to trimming and J lost 1 base; unmatched junction nucleotides: 7. There are 18 residues in the CDR3. The CDR3 loop reads CASSPLGTSGVNTGELFF. The DNA of the CDR3 is TGTGCCAGCAGTCCCCTCGGGACTAGCGGGGTGAACACCGGGGAGCTGTTTTTT.

The chain has TRBV29-1 and TRBJ2-7; TRBD1 agrees at 7 bases. J lost 0 bases, V lost 0 bases, and 11 bases had no gene match. This CDR3 has 17 amino acids. The germline gives CDR1 SQVTM, CDR2 ANQGSEA. The CDR3: CSVEEFIRDSNSYEQYF. As DNA, the CDR3 is TGCAGCGTTGAAGAATTTATAAGGGACAGCAACTCCTACGAGCAGTACTTC.

This clone has more than one count but fewer than ten. The chain combines TRBV7-9 with TRBJ2-7, with D unclear. Germline lookup yields CDR1 SEHNR and CDR2 FQNEAQ (reference sequence). Trimming removed 4 bases at V and 0 bases at J, with 4 bases between. This CDR3 contains 12 residues. The CDR3 spells CASSSSSYEQYF. The CDR3 DNA reads TGTGCCAGCAGCTCGAGCTCCTACGAGCAGTACTTC.

Here the CDR3 DNA reads TGTGCCACCAGTGACCGGACATCCCAAGAGACCCAGTACTTC. Protein product: CATSDRTSQETQYF. V is TRBV24-1 and J is TRBJ2-5; tentative D call: TRBD1 (5 bases). Germline V gives CDR1 KGHDR, CDR2 SFDVKD. Between the trimmed V and J ends, which lost 4 bases and 1 base, there was a span of 9 bases. The CDR3 sequence is 14 residues long.

This clone was observed a few times. V and J are TRBV11-3 and TRBJ2-7; D is possibly TRBD2 (5 bases). The CDR3 runs to 15 residues. The germline gives CDR1 SGHNT, CDR2 YENEEA. The V end lost 2 bases, the J end lost 2 bases, and 13 bases lay between the germline ends. CDR3 sequence: CASSLRAGAAYEQYF. DNA of the CDR3: TGTGCCAGCAGCTTACGTGCGGGCGCGGCCTACGAGCAGTACTTC.

The rearrangement links TRBV4-3 to TRBJ2-3; 10 positions match TRBD2. The CDR3 extends over 17 amino acids. Germline CDR1 LGHNA, CDR2 YSLEER. The junction had 9 bases not matched to a gene; V was cut back by 0 bases and J by 6 bases. CDR3 coding DNA: TGCGCCAGCAGCCAAGATAATAGGGCTAGCGGGAGCGATACGCAGTATTTT. Translating it yields CASSQDNRASGSDTQYF.